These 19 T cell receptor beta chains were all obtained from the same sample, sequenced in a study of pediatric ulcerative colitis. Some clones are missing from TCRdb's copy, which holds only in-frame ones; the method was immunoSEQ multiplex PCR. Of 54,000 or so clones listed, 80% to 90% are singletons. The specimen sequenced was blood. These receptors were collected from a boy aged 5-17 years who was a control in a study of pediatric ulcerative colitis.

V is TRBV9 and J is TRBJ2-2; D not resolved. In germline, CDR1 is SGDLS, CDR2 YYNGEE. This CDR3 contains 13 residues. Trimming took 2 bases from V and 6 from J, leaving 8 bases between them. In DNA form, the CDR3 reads TGTGCCAGCAGCGTGCAACGGTCCGGGGAGCTGTTTTTT. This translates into CASSVQRSGELFF.

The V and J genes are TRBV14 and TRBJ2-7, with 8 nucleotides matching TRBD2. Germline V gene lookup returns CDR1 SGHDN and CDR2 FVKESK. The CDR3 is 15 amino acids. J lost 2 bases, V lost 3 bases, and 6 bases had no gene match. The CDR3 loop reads CASSHAGLGAYEQYF. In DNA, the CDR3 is TGTGCCAGCAGCCATGCGGGACTAGGTGCCTACGAGCAGTACTTC.

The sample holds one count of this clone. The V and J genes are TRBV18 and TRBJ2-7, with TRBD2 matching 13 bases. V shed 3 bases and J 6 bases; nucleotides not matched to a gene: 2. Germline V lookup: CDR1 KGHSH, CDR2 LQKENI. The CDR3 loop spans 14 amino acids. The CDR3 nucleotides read TGTGCCAGCTCACCGGGACTAGCGGGGTTCGAGCAGTACTTC. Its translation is CASSPGLAGFEQYF.

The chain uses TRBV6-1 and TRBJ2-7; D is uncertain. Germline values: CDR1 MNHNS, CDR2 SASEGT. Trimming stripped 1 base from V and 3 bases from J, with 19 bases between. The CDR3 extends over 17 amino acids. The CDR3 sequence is CASSEEALITTFYEQYF. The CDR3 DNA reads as TGTGCCAGCAGTGAAGAAGCCCTTATTACTACCTTCTACGAGCAGTACTTC.

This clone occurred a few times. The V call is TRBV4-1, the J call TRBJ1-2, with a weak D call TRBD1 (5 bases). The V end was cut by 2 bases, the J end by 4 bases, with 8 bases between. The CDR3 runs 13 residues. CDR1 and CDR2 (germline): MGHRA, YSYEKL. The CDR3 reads CASSQQGFYGYTF. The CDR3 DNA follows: TGCGCCAGCAGCCAACAGGGTTTCTATGGCTACACCTTC.

The CDR3 DNA sequence: TGTGCCAGCAGTTACAGGGACTCCTCCTACAATGAGCAGTTCTTC. This encodes CASSYRDSSYNEQFF. The chain combines TRBV6-5 with TRBJ2-1; tentatively, D is TRBD2 (6 bases). The ends were cut back, 2 bases at V and 0 bases at J, with 8 bases in the middle. Germline V gene sequence: CDR1 MNHEY, CDR2 SVGAGI. The CDR3 totals 15 residues.

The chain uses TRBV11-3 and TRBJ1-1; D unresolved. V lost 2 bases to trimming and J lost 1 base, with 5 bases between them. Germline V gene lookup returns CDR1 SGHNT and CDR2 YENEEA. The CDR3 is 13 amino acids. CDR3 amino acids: CASSLNQNTEAFF. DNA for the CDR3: TGTGCCAGCAGCTTAAATCAGAACACTGAAGCTTTCTTT.

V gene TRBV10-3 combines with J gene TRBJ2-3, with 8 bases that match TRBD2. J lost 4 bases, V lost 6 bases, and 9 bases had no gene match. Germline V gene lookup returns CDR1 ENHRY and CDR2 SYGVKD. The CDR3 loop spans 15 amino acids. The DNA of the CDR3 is TGTGCCATCAGCTCCATCCCGGGACTAGCAGATACGCAGTATTTT. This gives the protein CAISSIPGLADTQYF.

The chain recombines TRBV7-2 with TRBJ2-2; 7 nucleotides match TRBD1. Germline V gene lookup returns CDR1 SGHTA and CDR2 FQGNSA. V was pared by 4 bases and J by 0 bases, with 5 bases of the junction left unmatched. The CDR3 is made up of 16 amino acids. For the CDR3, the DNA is TGTGCCAGCAGCTCCCTCGGGACAGCGAACACCGGGGAGCTGTTTTTT. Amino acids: CASSSLGTANTGELFF.

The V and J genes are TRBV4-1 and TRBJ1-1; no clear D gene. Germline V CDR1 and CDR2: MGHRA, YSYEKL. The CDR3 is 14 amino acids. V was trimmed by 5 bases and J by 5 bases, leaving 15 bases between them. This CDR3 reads CASSTFWRETEAFF. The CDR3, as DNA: TGCGCCAGCAGCACATTTTGGAGGGAAACTGAAGCTTTCTTT.

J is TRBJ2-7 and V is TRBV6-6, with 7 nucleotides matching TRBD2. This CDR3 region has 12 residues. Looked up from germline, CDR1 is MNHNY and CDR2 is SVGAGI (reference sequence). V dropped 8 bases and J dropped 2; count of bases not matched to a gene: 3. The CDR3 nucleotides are TGTGCCAGCGGGGAGGGCCCCTACGAGCAGTACTTC. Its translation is CASGEGPYEQYF.

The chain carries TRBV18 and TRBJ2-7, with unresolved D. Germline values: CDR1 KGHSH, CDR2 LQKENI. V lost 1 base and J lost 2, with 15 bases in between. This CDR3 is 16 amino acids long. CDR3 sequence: CASSPRQAGPTYEQYF. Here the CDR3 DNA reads TGTGCCAGCTCACCACGTCAGGCCGGTCCAACCTACGAGCAGTACTTC.

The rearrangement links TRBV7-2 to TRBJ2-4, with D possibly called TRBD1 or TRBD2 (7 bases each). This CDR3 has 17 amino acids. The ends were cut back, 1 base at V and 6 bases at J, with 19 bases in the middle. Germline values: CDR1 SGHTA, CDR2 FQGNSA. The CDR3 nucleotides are TGTGCCAGCAGCTTAGTGTCGCGGGGGCAGGGGGGAAACATTCAGTACTTC. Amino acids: CASSLVSRGQGGNIQYF.

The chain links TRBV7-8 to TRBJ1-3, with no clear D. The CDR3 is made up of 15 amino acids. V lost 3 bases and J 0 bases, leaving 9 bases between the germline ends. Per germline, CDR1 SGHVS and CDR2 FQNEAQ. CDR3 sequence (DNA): TGTGCCAGCAGCTTGAGGTTGAGCTCTGGAAACACCATATATTTT. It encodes CASSLRLSSGNTIYF.

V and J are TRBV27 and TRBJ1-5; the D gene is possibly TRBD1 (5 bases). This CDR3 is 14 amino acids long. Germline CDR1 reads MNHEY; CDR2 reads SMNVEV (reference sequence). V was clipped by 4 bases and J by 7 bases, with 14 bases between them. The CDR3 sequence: CASSYRDSKQPQHF. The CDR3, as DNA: TGTGCCAGCAGTTATCGGGACTCCAAGCAGCCCCAGCATTTT.

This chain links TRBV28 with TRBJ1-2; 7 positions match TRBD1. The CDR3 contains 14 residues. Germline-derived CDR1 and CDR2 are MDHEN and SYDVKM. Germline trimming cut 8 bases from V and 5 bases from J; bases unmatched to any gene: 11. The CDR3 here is CASDVRGRGYGYTF. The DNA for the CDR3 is TGTGCCAGCGACGTCCGGGGCAGGGGGTATGGCTACACCTTC.

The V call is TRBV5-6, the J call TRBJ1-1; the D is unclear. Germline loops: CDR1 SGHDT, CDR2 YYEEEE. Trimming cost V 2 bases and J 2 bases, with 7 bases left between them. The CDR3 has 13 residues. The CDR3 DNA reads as TGTGCCAGCAGCTTAGGTCCTAACACTGAAGCTTTCTTT. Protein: CASSLGPNTEAFF. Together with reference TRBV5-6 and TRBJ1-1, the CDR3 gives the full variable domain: DAGVTQSPTHLIKTRGQQVTLRCSPKSGHDTVSWYQQALGQGPQFIFQYYEEEERQRGNFPDRFSGHQFPNYSSELNVNALLLGDSALYLCASSLGPNTEAFFGQGTRLTVV.

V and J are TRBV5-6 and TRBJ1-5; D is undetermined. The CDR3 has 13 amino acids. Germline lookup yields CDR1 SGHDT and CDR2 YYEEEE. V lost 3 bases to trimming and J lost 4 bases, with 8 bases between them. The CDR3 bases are TGTGCCAGCAGCTCGGGTCTTAATCAGCCCCAGCATTTT. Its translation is CASSSGLNQPQHF.

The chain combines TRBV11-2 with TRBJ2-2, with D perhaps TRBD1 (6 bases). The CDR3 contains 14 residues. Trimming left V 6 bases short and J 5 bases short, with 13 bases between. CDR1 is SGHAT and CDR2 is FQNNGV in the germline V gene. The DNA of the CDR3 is TGTGCCAGCAGGACAATAGGGGGTACCGGGGAGCTGTTTTTT. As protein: CASRTIGGTGELFF.